This T cell receptor (beta chain) was documented in a study of T-cell reconstitution after alpha-beta-depleted transplantation in children. This clonotype was seen only a few times. Construction of the TCRbeta library involved unique molecular identifiers. Each CDR3 protein is one row after TCRdb ran MiXCR on the PCR reads. The sample shows 500,000 to 600,000 distinct CDR3 sequences, around 20% of them seen only once. The germline V gene has CDR1 KGHSH and CDR2 LQKENI. The CDR3 has 17 amino acids. The V end lost 4 bases, the J end lost 0 bases, and 17 bases lay between the germline ends. This sample comprised PBMCs from the stem cell graft donor, obtained from the stem cell graft. The source of this sequence is a human donor who donated a stem cell graft to a child with acute lymphoblastic leukemia. The rearrangement uses TRBV18 and TRBJ2-3; D possibly corresponds to TRBD2 (5 bases). This CDR3 is CASSLRGSVGSTDTQYF. CDR3 coding DNA: TGTGCCAGCTCACTACGGGGATCCGTCGGTAGCACAGATACGCAGTATTTT.